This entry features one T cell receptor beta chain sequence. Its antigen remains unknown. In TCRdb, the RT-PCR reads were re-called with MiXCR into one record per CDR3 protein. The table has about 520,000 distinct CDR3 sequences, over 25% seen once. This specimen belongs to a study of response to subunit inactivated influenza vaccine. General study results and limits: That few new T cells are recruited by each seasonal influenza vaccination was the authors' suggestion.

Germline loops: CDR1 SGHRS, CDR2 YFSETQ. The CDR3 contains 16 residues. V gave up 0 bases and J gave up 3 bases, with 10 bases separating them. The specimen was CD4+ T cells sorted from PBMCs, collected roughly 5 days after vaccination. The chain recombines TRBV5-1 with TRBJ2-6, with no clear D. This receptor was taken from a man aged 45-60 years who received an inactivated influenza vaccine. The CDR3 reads CASSLAAGFGANVLTF. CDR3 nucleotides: TGCGCCAGCAGCTTGGCCGCTGGTTTTGGGGCCAACGTCCTGACTTTC.